A single sample is the source of the 15 T cell receptor beta chains below, sequenced in a study of T-cell reconstitution after alpha-beta-depleted transplantation in children. Molecular barcoding with unique molecular identifiers was used for the TCRbeta library. A single record per CDR3 protein comes from TCRdb applying MiXCR to the PCR reads. The profile covers roughly 300,000 distinct CDR3 sequences, with around 10% appearing a single time and about a quarter taken by the ten largest. The sequences come from peripheral blood, collected 180 days after TCRalphabeta/CD19-depleted stem cell transplant. Source of these receptors: a male patient under 10 years old who had a stem cell transplant for chronic granulomatous disease, so the T cells may come from the graft donor.

This clonotype was picked up many times. This chain uses TRBV7-2 with TRBJ1-2; D is ambiguous. Trimming left V 1 base short and J 4 bases short, with 7 bases between. Germline V CDR1 and CDR2: SGHTA, FQGNSA. CDR3 length equals 13 residues. For the CDR3, the DNA is TGTGCCAGCAGCTTAGTTGACGGCTATGGCTACACCTTC. Translating it yields CASSLVDGYGYTF.

The chain carries TRBV11-2 and TRBJ1-2, with D maybe TRBD1 (5 bases). Germline CDR1 is SGHAT and CDR2 is FQNNGV. The CDR3 spans 13 residues. Trimming shortened V by 5 bases and J by 5 bases, and 12 bases separated the two germline ends. Written as DNA, the CDR3 is TGTGCCAGCAGCCGAGATGGACAATATGGCTACACCTTC. Its translation is CASSRDGQYGYTF.

The chain links TRBV6-5 to TRBJ2-1; 8 nucleotides line up with TRBD1. The CDR3 is 17 residues long. V shed 2 bases and J 4 bases; nucleotides not matched to a gene: 10. Germline V gene lookup returns CDR1 MNHEY and CDR2 SVGAGI. CDR3 coding DNA: TGTGCCAGCAGTTACCGATTTGTAGGGACAGGATACAATGAGCAGTTCTTC. This gives the protein CASSYRFVGTGYNEQFF.

The chain is built from TRBV9 and TRBJ2-5; D possibly corresponds to TRBD2 (5 bases). This CDR3 has 15 amino acids. Trimming cost V 5 bases and J 2 bases, with 16 bases left between them. CDR1 is SGDLS and CDR2 is YYNGEE in the germline V gene. The DNA for the CDR3 is TGTGCCAGCAGTTTTGGACTCCATCAACAAGAGACCCAGTACTTC. It is translated as CASSFGLHQQETQYF.

In this sample, this clonotype turned up many times. The chain has TRBV9 and TRBJ1-1; D not certain. The CDR3 loop spans 15 amino acids. V was clipped by 0 bases and J by 1 base, with 10 bases between them. CDR1 is SGDLS and CDR2 is YYNGEE in the germline V gene. The CDR3 here is CASSVGVRGNTEAFF. For the CDR3, the DNA is TGTGCCAGCAGCGTAGGGGTTCGTGGGAACACTGAAGCTTTCTTT.

This clonotype showed up many times. The J gene is TRBJ2-3, the V gene TRBV21-1; the table's D call, TRBD1, was not checked against the DNA. TRBV21-1 is a known pseudogene. The CDR3 totals 16 residues. CDR3 region: CASSKAPGQGTDTQYF. Here the CDR3 DNA reads TGTGCCAGCAGCAAAGCCCCGGGACAGGGAACAGATACGCAGTATTTT.

This clonotype was counted ten times or more. The chain carries TRBV29-1 and TRBJ2-5; 11 bases match TRBD1. The V and J ends lost 8 bases and 4 bases, in that order; junction bases with no gene match: 9. The CDR3 runs 14 residues. CDR1 is SQVTM, CDR2 ANQGSEA, per germline. The DNA of the CDR3 is TGCAGCCTCACCCGGACAGGGGGCGGAGAGACCCAGTACTTC. Residues: CSLTRTGGGETQYF.

This clonotype was detected many times. The V gene is TRBV7-2, the J gene TRBJ1-4, with D hard to call. This CDR3 has 13 amino acids. CDR1 SGHTA and CDR2 FQGNSA come from the germline V gene. The germline V and J ends were trimmed by 5 bases and 4 bases, with 8 bases remaining between them. The CDR3, as DNA: TGTGCCAGCAGCCCGAGACTTAATGAAAAACTGTTTTTT. It yields the protein CASSPRLNEKLFF.

This clonotype was picked up many times. This rearrangement joins TRBV11-1 to TRBJ2-7, with D perhaps being TRBD1 or TRBD2 (5 bases each). CDR1 is SGHAT and CDR2 is FQDESV in the germline V gene (reference sequence). V was shortened by 5 bases and J by 4 bases, with 18 bases between the two germline ends. The CDR3 consists of 15 residues. Written as DNA, the CDR3 is TGTGCCAGCAGCGCCGCCGGGACGCTTTCATACGAGCAGTACTTC. This encodes CASSAAGTLSYEQYF.

This clonotype showed up many times. The J gene is TRBJ1-6, the V gene TRBV5-1, with D possibly being TRBD1 (5 bases). The germline V and J ends were trimmed by 0 bases and 8 bases, with 12 bases remaining between them. CDR1 and CDR2 (germline): SGHRS, YFSETQ. The CDR3 is 15 residues long. The CDR3 nucleotides are TGCGCCAGCAGCTTGGATCCAGGGCGGGATTCACCCCTCCACTTT. Amino acid sequence: CASSLDPGRDSPLHF. The full variable domain, rest sourced from reference TRBV5-1 and TRBJ1-6, is KAGVTQTPRYLIKTRGQQVTLSCSPISGHRSVSWYQQTPGQGLQFLFEYFSETQRNKGNFPGRFSGRQFSNSRSEMNVSTLELGDSALYLCASSLDPGRDSPLHFGNGTRLTVT.

This clonotype showed up many times. V gene TRBV27 combines with J gene TRBJ1-4; possible D gene TRBD1, 5 bases. Germline V CDR1 and CDR2: MNHEY, SMNVEV (reference sequence). The CDR3 is 15 residues long. Trimming left V 6 bases short and J 5 bases short, with 16 bases between. The CDR3 nucleotides are TGTGCCAGCAGCCTGGGGACCTGGGGGAATGAAAAACTGTTTTTT. Its protein is CASSLGTWGNEKLFF.

This clonotype was picked up many times. The gene calls are TRBV7-7 and TRBJ2-2; 9 nucleotides agree with TRBD2. The ends lost 5 bases at V and 0 bases at J; junction bases unmatched: 7. In germline, CDR1 is SSHAT, CDR2 FNYEAQ (reference sequence). CDR3 length equals 17 residues. The CDR3 sequence: CASSPGLARSNTGELFF. The CDR3 nucleotides read TGTGCCAGCAGCCCAGGACTAGCGCGATCGAACACCGGGGAGCTGTTTTTT.

In its sample, this clonotype was seen a few times. This chain links TRBV18 with TRBJ1-3; D might be TRBD1 (5 bases). The CDR3 loop spans 14 amino acids. V dropped 5 bases and J dropped 4 bases, with 12 bases sitting between them. CDR1 is KGHSH, CDR2 LQKENI, per germline. The DNA of the CDR3 is TGTGCCAGCTCAAGCCTGCAGGGAGGAAACACCATATATTTT. Translated: CASSSLQGGNTIYF.

The sample holds many counts of this clonotype. The rearrangement joins TRBV12-3 or TRBV12-4 to TRBJ2-7, with a possible D match to TRBD1 (6 bases). The CDR3 is 15 residues long. The V and J ends lost 6 bases and 3 bases respectively, with 18 bases between them. In DNA form, the CDR3 reads TGTGCCAGCAGCCCAGGGGTGACCAATAACTACGAGCAGTACTTC. This sequence encodes CASSPGVTNNYEQYF.

This clonotype was picked up many times. CDR3 region: CASSPRSGYSYEQYF. The CDR3 DNA is TGTGCCAGCAGCCCCCGCAGCGGCTACTCCTACGAGCAGTACTTC. J is TRBJ2-7 and V is TRBV3-1, with a tentative D call TRBD2 (5 bases). V dropped 4 bases and J dropped 0 bases, with 13 bases sitting between them. Germline loops: CDR1 LGHDT, CDR2 YNNKEL (reference sequence). The CDR3 spans 15 residues.